A selection of T cell receptor beta chains follows, all from one sample in a study of blood T cell repertoires in COVID-19. Assay: immunoSEQ multiplex PCR; the TCRdb copy retains only in-frame clones and omits some. The sample contains around 190,000 clones, 75% to 85% of which appear only once. The sample comprised peripheral blood. The origin of the receptors is a human donor in a cohort sampled during active COVID-19. CDR3s include the opening cysteine and the closing phenylalanine or tryptophan. Each record gives: V gene, D gene, clone size, J gene, CDR3 protein, CDR3 DNA. D genes are given only for firm matches. Clone size, where shown, is once, few, many, or a class for clones that have expanded.

TRBV3-1/TRBV3-2	-	-	TRBJ2-6	CASSRENSGANVLTF	TGTGCCAGCAGCCGGGAGAATTCTGGGGCCAACGTCCTGACTTTC
TRBV27	TRBD1	-	TRBJ1-3	CASSLYLQGGGRNTIYF	TGTGCCAGCAGTTTGTACCTCCAGGGGGGCGGGAGAAACACCATATATTTT
TRBV6-2/TRBV6-3	-	-	TRBJ2-7	CASSYRILTVQSSYEQYF	TGTGCCAGCAGTTACCGCATCTTGACAGTCCAGAGCTCCTACGAGCAGTACTTC
TRBV10-3	TRBD1	once	TRBJ1-2	CAISDRDRGNRGYTF	TGTGCCATCAGTGACCGGGACAGGGGGAATCGAGGCTACACCTTC
TRBV6-1	-	-	TRBJ2-1	CASSEVSDEQFF	TGTGCCAGCAGTGAAGTTTCCGATGAGCAGTTCTTC
TRBV7-3	TRBD2	-	TRBJ2-1	CASSRTRLAEYNEQFF	TGTGCCAGCAGCCGTACCCGACTAGCAGAATACAATGAGCAGTTCTTC
TRBV5-1	TRBD1	-	TRBJ1-5	CASSLGQGNSNQPQHF	TGCGCCAGCAGCTTGGGACAGGGGAATAGCAATCAGCCCCAGCATTTT
TRBV15	-	few	TRBJ1-5	CATSRDIQPQHF	TGTGCCACCAGCAGAGATATTCAGCCCCAGCATTTT
TRBV29-1	TRBD2	-	TRBJ2-4	CSVGASGLLAKNIQYF	TGCAGCGTTGGGGCTAGCGGGCTTTTAGCCAAAAACATTCAGTACTTC
TRBV28	TRBD1	-	TRBJ2-7	CASSSSGTGGDEQYF	TGTGCCAGCAGTTCCTCCGGGACAGGGGGCGACGAGCAGTACTTC
TRBV4-3	-	-	TRBJ1-2	CASSQVTGWGYTF	TGCGCCAGCAGCCAAGTCACAGGGTGGGGCTACACCTTC
TRBV4-1	-	few	TRBJ1-1	CASSQRYPGNTEAFF	TGCGCCAGCAGCCAAAGATACCCAGGGAACACTGAAGCTTTCTTT
TRBV7-6	TRBD1	-	TRBJ2-6	CASSSYRGTTSGANVLTF	TGTGCCAGCAGCTCGTACAGGGGGACCACCTCTGGGGCCAACGTCCTGACTTTC
TRBV28	-	-	TRBJ1-2	CASSQGTNYGYTF	TGTGCCAGCAGTCAGGGCACTAACTATGGCTACACCTTC
TRBV2	-	once	TRBJ2-1	CASSDWEYNEQFF	TGTGCCAGCAGTGATTGGGAGTACAATGAGCAGTTCTTC
TRBV27	TRBD2	-	TRBJ2-1	CASSFSTSAYNEQFF	TGTGCCAGCAGTTTCTCGACTAGCGCATACAATGAGCAGTTCTTC
TRBV7-8	TRBD1	-	TRBJ2-7	CASSLVLGTGAYEQYF	TGTGCCAGCAGCTTAGTATTAGGGACAGGCGCCTACGAGCAGTACTTC
TRBV14	-	-	TRBJ2-7	CASSQVPGVHEQYF	TGTGCCAGCAGCCAAGTTCCAGGGGTCCACGAGCAGTACTTC
TRBV18	-	-	TRBJ1-2	CASSEAKTDYGYTF	TGTGCCAGCTCAGAGGCGAAAACGGACTATGGCTACACCTTC
TRBV7-2	-	-	TRBJ2-1	CASSRPVQGVPSNEQFF	TGTGCCAGCAGCCGCCCAGTACAGGGCGTACCTTCCAATGAGCAGTTCTTC
TRBV18	-	-	TRBJ2-2	CASSPRQQGNTGELFF	TGTGCCAGCTCACCACGTCAACAGGGTAACACCGGGGAGCTGTTTTTT
TRBV6-2/TRBV6-3	-	few	TRBJ2-1	CASSHRGIYNEQFF	TGTGCCAGCAGCCACCGAGGGATTTACAATGAGCAGTTCTTC
TRBV7-2	TRBD1	-	TRBJ2-7	CASSLGQAGREQYF	TGTGCCAGCAGCCTCGGACAGGCGGGTAGGGAGCAGTACTTC
TRBV7-9	TRBD1	-	TRBJ2-6	CASSLRTGSSGANVLTF	TGTGCCAGCAGCTTAAGGACAGGTTCCTCTGGGGCCAACGTCCTGACTTTC
TRBV28	-	-	TRBJ1-1	CASKRGGNTEAFF	TGTGCCAGCAAAAGAGGGGGGAACACTGAAGCTTTCTTT
TRBV9	-	-	TRBJ2-2	CASSVGAVTGELFF	TGTGCCAGCAGCGTAGGGGCAGTCACCGGGGAGCTGTTTTTT
TRBV18	TRBD1	-	TRBJ2-7	CASSQGAGPYEQYF	TGTGCCAGCTCACAGGGGGCGGGCCCCTACGAGCAGTACTTC
TRBV4-2	-	-	TRBJ2-1	CASSRTGVGQGNEQFF	TGTGCCAGCAGCCGAACCGGGGTAGGTCAAGGTAATGAGCAGTTCTTC
TRBV5-6	TRBD2	-	TRBJ2-7	CASSPAVSGGYYEQYF	TGTGCCAGCAGCCCGGCGGTTAGCGGGGGTTACTACGAGCAGTACTTC
TRBV19	TRBD1	-	TRBJ1-1	CASSIYRGVDTEAFF	TGTGCCAGTAGTATTTACAGGGGGGTGGACACTGAAGCTTTCTTT
TRBV27	TRBD2	-	TRBJ2-3	CASSRRTSGRGSEDTQYF	TGTGCCAGCAGTCGACGCACTAGCGGGAGAGGTAGTGAAGATACGCAGTATTTT
TRBV6-5	TRBD1	-	TRBJ2-7	CASRGTDSSYEQYF	TGTGCCAGCAGGGGGACAGATAGCTCCTACGAGCAGTACTTC
TRBV18	-	-	TRBJ2-7	CASSPVGAGYSYEQYF	TGTGCCAGCTCACCAGTCGGGGCGGGATACTCCTACGAGCAGTACTTC
TRBV7-9	-	-	TRBJ2-7	CASSYDSYEQYF	TGTGCCAGCAGCTATGACAGCTACGAGCAGTACTTC
TRBV18	-	-	TRBJ2-7	CASSPGRNEQYF	TGTGCCAGCTCACCTGGCAGGAACGAGCAGTACTTC
TRBV7-9	TRBD2	-	TRBJ2-5	CASSLWLAGGETQYF	TGTGCCAGCAGCTTATGGCTAGCGGGGGGTGAGACCCAGTACTTC
TRBV28	TRBD2	-	TRBJ2-3	CASSLGIAGYTDTQYF	TGTGCCAGCAGTTTAGGGATAGCGGGATACACAGATACGCAGTATTTT
TRBV6-5	TRBD2	-	TRBJ2-7	CATIGRDLAGEQYF	TGTGCCACCATCGGCAGGGATCTAGCGGGGGAGCAGTACTTC
TRBV28	-	-	TRBJ2-4	CASSLGGLAKNIQYF	TGTGCCAGCAGCCTCGGGGGACTAGCCAAAAACATTCAGTACTTC
TRBV14	-	-	TRBJ1-2	CASSPHGGYGNYGYTF	TGTGCCAGCAGCCCCCATGGGGGGTACGGTAACTATGGCTACACCTTC
TRBV4-1	-	-	TRBJ2-5	CASSQDGGLQETQYF	TGCGCCAGCAGCCAAGATGGGGGACTGCAAGAGACCCAGTACTTC
TRBV7-9	TRBD1	-	TRBJ2-7	CASSSTGPKEGEQYF	TGTGCCAGCAGCTCGACAGGGCCCAAAGAAGGGGAGCAGTACTTC
TRBV28	-	-	TRBJ1-1	CASSPRSSGLNTEAFF	TGTGCCAGCAGTCCCCGATCGTCAGGGCTGAACACTGAAGCTTTCTTT
TRBV7-2	TRBD1	-	TRBJ2-2	CASSLEGTGGRELFF	TGTGCCAGCAGCTTAGAGGGGACAGGGGGGAGGGAGCTGTTTTTT
TRBV11-2	TRBD1	-	TRBJ2-7	CASSLGQGTYEQYF	TGTGCCAGCAGCTTAGGACAGGGGACCTACGAGCAGTACTTC
TRBV11-2	-	-	TRBJ2-7	CASSLTRGRTPYEQYF	TGTGCCAGCAGCCTAACGCGGGGGCGGACCCCCTACGAGCAGTACTTC
TRBV5-5	-	-	TRBJ2-3	CASSLSASVSTDTQYF	TGTGCCAGCAGCTTGAGTGCTAGCGTCAGCACAGATACGCAGTATTTT
TRBV12-3/TRBV12-4	TRBD1	-	TRBJ2-7	CASSGQGLNEQYF	TGTGCCAGCAGTGGACAGGGGCTAAACGAGCAGTACTTC
TRBV12-3/TRBV12-4	TRBD1	-	TRBJ2-7	CASRYRGGYEQYF	TGTGCCAGCAGATACAGGGGTGGCTACGAGCAGTACTTC
TRBV27	TRBD1	-	TRBJ1-2	CASSFYVGGQGWGNYGYTF	TGTGCCAGCAGTTTTTATGTGGGAGGACAGGGGTGGGGAAACTATGGCTACACCTTC
TRBV7-9	TRBD1	-	TRBJ2-1	CASSLGGQGSREQFF	TGTGCCAGCAGCTTAGGGGGACAGGGATCTAGGGAGCAGTTCTTC
TRBV7-9	-	-	TRBJ1-3	CASSLTFTTTTNTIYF	TGTGCCAGCAGCTTGACATTTACCACCACCACAAACACCATATATTTT
TRBV7-3	TRBD2	-	TRBJ2-1	CASSLTNPSGGGGNEQFF	TGTGCCAGCAGCCTCACAAACCCTAGCGGGGGGGGTGGAAATGAGCAGTTCTTC